What follows are 19 T cell receptor beta chains derived from one specimen sequenced in a study of chemoradiotherapy in HPV16-positive cancers. The table came from immunoSEQ multiplex PCR; TCRdb's copy has only in-frame clones and leaves some out. The sample contains approximately 58,000 clones, 90% of which appear only once. The sequenced sample was blood, obtained from a patient who underwent chemoradiotherapy. These receptors were collected from a human donor with HPV-associated anogenital cancer.

The rearrangement links TRBV5-4 to TRBJ2-5, with TRBD1 as a possible D gene (6 bases). The germline V and J ends were trimmed by 3 bases and 2 bases, with 11 bases remaining between them. The V gene's germline CDR1 is SGHNT and CDR2 YYREEE (reference sequence). The CDR3 sequence is 14 residues long. Written as DNA, the CDR3 is TGTGCCAGCAGCTCAGGACAGATTCAAGAGACCCAGTACTTC. Its protein is CASSSGQIQETQYF.

This clone was recorded only once. CDR3 region: CASSPGQGHEQYF. CDR3 sequence (DNA): TGTGCCAGCTCACCAGGGCAGGGGCACGAGCAGTACTTC. This chain uses TRBV18 with TRBJ2-7; a weak D match, TRBD1 (6 bases). Germline assignment: CDR1 KGHSH and CDR2 LQKENI. V dropped 2 bases and J dropped 5 bases, with 10 bases sitting between them. CDR3 length: 13 residues.

The V and J genes are TRBV7-9 and TRBJ2-2; 11 bases are shared with TRBD2. The CDR3 runs to 16 residues. V was pared by 3 bases and J by 4 bases, with 4 bases of the junction left unmatched. Germline CDR1 and CDR2: SEHNR and FQNEAQ (reference sequence). In DNA, the CDR3 is TGTGCCAGCAGCTTTTCTAGCGGGGGGACCACCGGGGAGCTGTTTTTT. This gives the protein CASSFSSGGTTGELFF.

V usage is TRBV18 and J usage is TRBJ2-7, with unresolved D. CDR1 and CDR2 (germline): KGHSH, LQKENI. The CDR3 totals 12 residues. V was shortened by 4 bases and J by 6 bases, with 10 bases between the two germline ends. The CDR3 protein is CASSQKVGEQYF. The CDR3 DNA sequence: TGTGCCAGCTCACAAAAGGTGGGCGAGCAGTACTTC.

The chain combines TRBV5-1 with TRBJ2-6; 10 positions agree with TRBD1. In germline, CDR1 is SGHRS, CDR2 YFSETQ. CDR3 length: 18 amino acids. The V gene end was trimmed by 4 bases and the J gene end by 0 bases; junction bases not matched to a gene: 7. CDR3: CASSVGQGSFSGANVLTF. DNA for the CDR3: TGCGCCAGCAGCGTGGGACAGGGGAGTTTCTCTGGGGCCAACGTCCTGACTTTC.

The chain joins TRBV5-6 to TRBJ2-1, with 8 nucleotides matching TRBD2. J gave up 0 bases and V 0 bases, and 2 bases lay outside the gene matches. The CDR3 is 16 amino acids. Germline V CDR1 and CDR2: SGHDT, YYEEEE. The CDR3 nucleotides read TGTGCCAGCAGCTTGGGACTAGCGAGCTCCTACAATGAGCAGTTCTTC. This codes for CASSLGLASSYNEQFF.

The V gene is TRBV7-2, the J gene TRBJ2-3; tentatively, D is TRBD2 (6 bases). CDR3 length: 16 amino acids. Germline lookup yields CDR1 SGHTA and CDR2 FQGNSA. Between the trimmed V and J ends, which lost 5 bases and 3 bases, there was a span of 18 bases. CDR3 loop: CASSRDGAGITDTQYF. In DNA, the CDR3 is TGTGCCAGCAGCCGGGACGGGGCGGGGATAACAGATACGCAGTATTTT.

The rearrangement uses TRBV5-4 and TRBJ1-1, with 7 bases identical to TRBD1. V lost 9 bases, J lost 1 base, and 9 bases stayed unmatched. In germline, CDR1 is SGHNT, CDR2 YYREEE (reference sequence). This CDR3 is built from 14 residues. The CDR3 nucleotides read TGTGCCACTTCAGGGGGGCATGGGAACACTGAAGCTTTCTTT. Translated, it gives CATSGGHGNTEAFF.

This chain links TRBV5-5 with TRBJ1-1, with D tentatively TRBD1 (6 bases). The CDR3 length is 14 residues. Germline loops: CDR1 SGHKS, CDR2 YYEKEE (reference sequence). V was clipped by 4 bases and J by 0 bases, with 10 bases between them. CDR3 in amino acids: CASSPGQMNTEAFF. The DNA for the CDR3 is TGTGCCAGCAGCCCAGGACAGATGAACACTGAAGCTTTCTTT.

This chain connects TRBV11-2 to TRBJ2-7, with 9 bases that match TRBD1. V trimming: 5 bases; J trimming: 3 bases; junction bases outside the gene matches: 11. The CDR3 extends over 16 amino acids. Germline V CDR1 and CDR2: SGHAT, FQNNGV. CDR3 sequence (DNA): TGTGCCAGCAGCCCTACAAATAGACAGGGGGTCTACGAGCAGTACTTC. The encoded protein is CASSPTNRQGVYEQYF.

This chain joins TRBV11-3 and TRBJ2-1; 15 nucleotides match TRBD2. The V gene end was trimmed by 5 bases and the J gene end by 8 bases; junction bases not matched to a gene: 4. Germline loops: CDR1 SGHNT, CDR2 YENEEA. The CDR3 covers 15 residues. CDR3: CASSTRTSGGDEQFF. The CDR3 DNA follows: TGTGCCAGCAGCACTCGGACTAGCGGGGGGGATGAGCAGTTCTTC.

The J gene is TRBJ1-2, the V gene TRBV5-4, with TRBD1 identical over 7 bases. Losses at the gene ends were 0 bases for V and 4 bases for J; bases not matched to a gene: 3. CDR3 length equals 14 residues. Germline V gene lookup returns CDR1 SGHNT and CDR2 YYREEE (reference sequence). The CDR3 DNA sequence: TGTGCCAGCAGCTTGGGAGGGGGCGGCTATGGCTACACCTTC. Protein sequence: CASSLGGGGYGYTF.

The chain couples TRBV10-1 to TRBJ1-1, with D unclear. With 9 bases removed from V and 10 bases from J, the gap between germline ends came to 9 bases. The CDR3 runs to 9 residues. From germline, CDR1 is WNHNN and CDR2 SYGVQD (reference sequence). The CDR3 sequence: CARSRRAFF. The CDR3 bases are TGCGCCAGGAGCAGGAGAGCTTTCTTT.

The chain employs TRBV25-1 and TRBJ2-3, with D unclear. Germline-derived CDR1 and CDR2 are MGHDK and SYGVNS. V dropped 7 bases and J dropped 4 bases, with 0 bases sitting between them. The CDR3 length is 9 residues. This CDR3 is CASTDTQYF. The CDR3 DNA sequence: TGTGCCAGCACAGATACGCAGTATTTT.

V is TRBV27 and J is TRBJ1-2; D gene ambiguous. V dropped 3 bases and J dropped 6 bases, with 11 bases sitting between them. Germline-derived CDR1 and CDR2 are MNHEY and SMNVEV (reference sequence). The CDR3 totals 13 residues. The CDR3 nucleotides are TGTGCCAGCAGTTTCGGGTCTCTGGATGGCTACACCTTC. Amino acid sequence: CASSFGSLDGYTF.

The chain employs TRBV4-1 and TRBJ1-2; no reliable D call. Per germline, CDR1 MGHRA and CDR2 YSYEKL. V lost 2 bases and J lost 8, with 15 bases in between. The CDR3 length is 14 residues. The chain's CDR3 is CASSQRRALGGYTF. CDR3 in DNA: TGCGCCAGCAGCCAACGAAGGGCCTTAGGGGGCTACACCTTC.

The chain combines TRBV5-4 with TRBJ1-1, with D possibly being TRBD1 (5 bases). The CDR3 is 15 amino acids. Germline V gene sequence: CDR1 SGHNT, CDR2 YYREEE (reference sequence). The V end lost 6 bases, the J end lost 1 base, and 16 bases lay between the germline ends. CDR3 nucleotide sequence: TGTGCCAGCAACTATGGGGGGGTGAGGAACACTGAAGCTTTCTTT. Residues: CASNYGGVRNTEAFF.

This chain connects TRBV19 to TRBJ1-1; D gene ambiguous. The length of the CDR3 is 14 residues. Between the trimmed V and J ends, which lost 7 bases and 1 base, there was a span of 13 bases. Germline loops: CDR1 LNHDA, CDR2 SQIVND (reference sequence). The CDR3 DNA follows: TGTGCCAGTACTCGAGGGCAGAGGAACACTGAAGCTTTCTTT. The encoded protein is CASTRGQRNTEAFF.

The V and J genes are TRBV6-5 and TRBJ1-2; 8 positions match TRBD1. This CDR3 has 13 amino acids. Germline V gene data show CDR1 as MNHEY and CDR2 as SVGAGI. J gave up 4 bases and V 11 bases, and 9 bases lay outside the gene matches. The CDR3: CAARQGASYGYTF. The CDR3 region has the DNA TGTGCCGCCCGTCAGGGGGCGAGCTATGGCTACACCTTC.